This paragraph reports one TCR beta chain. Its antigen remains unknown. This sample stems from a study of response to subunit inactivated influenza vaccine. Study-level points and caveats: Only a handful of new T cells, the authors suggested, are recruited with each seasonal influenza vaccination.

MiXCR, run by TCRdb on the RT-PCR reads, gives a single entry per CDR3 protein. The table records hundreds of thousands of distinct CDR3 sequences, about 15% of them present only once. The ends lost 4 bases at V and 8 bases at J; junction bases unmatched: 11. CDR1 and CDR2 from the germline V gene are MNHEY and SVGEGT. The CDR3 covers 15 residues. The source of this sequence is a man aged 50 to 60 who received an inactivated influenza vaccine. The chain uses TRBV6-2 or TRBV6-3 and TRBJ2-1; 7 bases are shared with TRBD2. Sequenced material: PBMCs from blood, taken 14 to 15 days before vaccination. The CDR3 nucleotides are TGTGCCAGCAGTTGGGCAACGACTAGCTGGGATGAGCAGTTCTTC. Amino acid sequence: CASSWATTSWDEQFF.